This T cell receptor beta chain was observed in a study of human T cells and chemical hapten exposure. Study observations and caveats: TCRs exceeding 1 in 1000 frequency stayed unchanged with DPC sensitization.

Unique molecular identifiers were attached to individual cDNA molecules during library preparation. In the authors' methods: Sample TCR counts, which ranged from roughly 23,224 to 750,000, had a median of 95,638. TCRdb re-called the RACE reads through MiXCR, storing one row per CDR3 protein. What appears here as the V and J calls and clone size reflects TCRdb's work, not the paper's. The top ten clones hold approximately 3.7% of a sample with about 84,000 distinct CDR3 sequences, 10% to 12% of them seen once. This clonotype showed up many times. Its target is not known. Time point noted: patch test 3, about 24 weeks after DPC sensitization. Treatment given: therapeutic diphenylcyclopropenone sensitization with weekly scalp DPC. V lost 2 bases to trimming and J lost 6 bases; unmatched junction nucleotides: 5. CDR3 length equals 13 residues. The germline gives CDR1 GTSNPN, CDR2 SVGIG (reference sequence).

The input for sequencing was whole blood, taken in connection with sensitization to the hapten diphenylcyclopropenone (DPC). The rearrangement uses TRBV30 and TRBJ2-7; 9 positions match TRBD2. The origin of this receptor is a woman in her 50s with alopecia areata. Some clones in this sample may be carry-over from other donors' samples. The CDR3 loop reads CAWSRTSASEQYF. The CDR3, as DNA: TGTGCCTGGAGTAGGACTAGCGCCTCCGAGCAGTACTTC.